Below, 30 T cell receptor beta chains from the same sample are listed, as sequenced in a study of T cell repertoires in cytomegalovirus infection. TCRdb passed the reads through MiXCR, listing each CDR3 protein once. The sample has approximately 490,000 distinct CDR3 sequences; 11% are singletons. The sequencing sample was made of PBMCs. Receptors were obtained from a human donor in good health (CMV status not recorded). Some clones in this sample may be carry-over from other donors' samples.

This clonotype was seen at least ten times. The chain combines TRBV12-3 or TRBV12-4 with TRBJ1-2, with D uncertain. The CDR3 consists of 13 residues. V was shortened by 3 bases and J by 2 bases, with 7 bases between the two germline ends. The CDR3 here is CASSFKRNYGYTF. DNA for the CDR3: TGTGCCAGCAGTTTTAAGAGAAACTATGGCTACACCTTC.

This clonotype came up many times. This chain uses TRBV7-9 with TRBJ1-5, with D possibly matching TRBD1 (5 bases). This CDR3 has 15 residues. CDR1 and CDR2 from the germline V gene are SEHNR and FQNEAQ (reference sequence). Deletions cut 1 base from V and 3 bases from J, with 10 bases between. CDR3 residues: CASSLGLGTNQPQHF. CDR3 DNA sequence: TGTGCCAGCAGCTTAGGGTTAGGGACCAATCAGCCCCAGCATTTT.

In its sample, this clonotype was seen a few times. V usage is TRBV9 and J usage is TRBJ2-1; 9 nucleotides line up with TRBD2. This CDR3 is built from 14 residues. The germline CDR1 and CDR2 sequences are SGDLS and YYNGEE. The J segment lost 6 bases and the V segment lost 1 base, leaving 2 bases of the junction unmatched. The CDR3 DNA sequence: TGTGCCAGCAGCGTAAGCGGGGGGACCAATGAGCAGTTCTTC. It encodes CASSVSGGTNEQFF.

The chain carries TRBV13 and TRBJ2-1; 11 nucleotides line up with TRBD2. The CDR3 has 16 residues. Unmatched junction bases numbered 11, after V lost 5 bases and J lost 8 bases. CDR1 PRHDT and CDR2 FYEKMQ come from the germline V gene (reference sequence). The CDR3 spells CASSQGTSGASYEQFF. The CDR3 DNA is TGTGCCAGCAGCCAAGGGACTAGCGGAGCGAGCTATGAGCAGTTCTTC. The complete variable domain, with remaining parts taken from reference TRBV13 and TRBJ2-1, reads AAGVIQSPRHLIKEKRETATLKCYPIPRHDTVYWYQQGPGQDPQFLISFYEKMQSDKGSIPDRFSAQQFSDYHSELNMSSLELGDSALYFCASSQGTSGASYEQFFGPGTRLTVL.

This sequence joins TRBV14 and TRBJ1-1, with D hard to call. Trimming cost V 0 bases and J 1 base, with 9 bases left between them. This CDR3 is 15 amino acids long. CDR1 and CDR2 from the germline V gene are SGHDN and FVKESK. CDR3 in DNA: TGTGCCAGCAGCCAAGATCAGATATCGAACACTGAAGCTTTCTTT. Its translation: CASSQDQISNTEAFF.

This clonotype was recorded many times. The rearrangement links TRBV4-2 to TRBJ2-7, with 7 bases aligning to TRBD1. Germline trimming cut 1 base from V and 2 bases from J; bases unmatched to any gene: 2. The CDR3 spans 14 residues. Germline assignment: CDR1 LGHNA and CDR2 YNFKEQ. CDR3 region: CASSQGQGTYEQYF. The CDR3 coding sequence is TGTGCCAGCAGCCAAGGACAGGGAACCTACGAGCAGTACTTC.

Ten or more counts support this clonotype. The chain uses TRBV12-3 or TRBV12-4 and TRBJ1-5; D not certain. This CDR3 comprises 14 residues. V was pared by 4 bases and J by 0 bases, with 7 bases between. The CDR3 loop reads CASSSSDSNQPQHF. As DNA, the CDR3 is TGTGCCAGCAGTTCTTCCGATAGCAATCAGCCCCAGCATTTT.

Many counts were recorded for this clonotype. The V call is TRBV7-2, the J call TRBJ2-5, with 8 bases lining up with TRBD2. CDR1 and CDR2 from the germline V gene are SGHTA and FQGNSA. V gave up 0 bases and J gave up 1 base; unmatched junction bases: 7. This CDR3 region has 17 residues. CDR3 in amino acids: CASSLAAPTSGQETQYF. Here the CDR3 DNA reads TGTGCCAGCAGCTTAGCAGCCCCAACTAGCGGCCAAGAGACCCAGTACTTC.

Concerning this clonotype: A much more abundant neighbour one base away suggests this may be a read error. Since the CDR3 does not end with the conserved phenylalanine or tryptophan, this likely comes from a read error. V gene TRBV7-8 combines with J gene TRBJ2-2; D gene ambiguous. Germline V gene data show CDR1 as SGHVS and CDR2 as FQNEAQ. V dropped 5 bases and J dropped 0 bases, with 7 bases sitting between them. CDR3 length: 14 residues. CDR3 residues: CASSPNSNTGELFL. The CDR3 DNA is TGTGCCAGCAGCCCTAACTCGAACACCGGGGAGCTGTTTTTG.

Concerning this clonotype itself: With a much larger clone just one base away, this may be a read error. The rearrangement uses TRBV19 and TRBJ1-1; TRBD1 aligns across 7 bases. Germline V lookup: CDR1 LNHDA, CDR2 SQIVND (reference sequence). CDR3 length: 15 residues. CDR3 sequence: CASSAGQPMNAEAFF. The CDR3 nucleotides read TGTGCCAGTAGTGCGGGACAGCCTATGAACGCTGAAGCTTTCTTT.

The sample holds many counts of this clonotype. This chain joins TRBV7-6 and TRBJ2-1, with no clear D. The V gene lost 2 bases and the J gene lost 0 bases, with 11 bases spanning the gap. The CDR3 has 16 residues. CDR1 is SGHVS, CDR2 FNYEAQ, per germline. DNA for the CDR3: TGTGCCAGCAGCTTACCGACTGCGAGCTCCTACAATGAGCAGTTCTTC. Translating gives CASSLPTASSYNEQFF.

Many counts were recorded for this clonotype. V and J are TRBV3-1 and TRBJ2-2; D is uncertain. Trimming left V 0 bases short and J 8 bases short, with 10 bases between. The germline V gene has CDR1 LGHDT and CDR2 YNNKEL (reference sequence). This CDR3 is 14 amino acids long. As DNA, the CDR3 is TGTGCCAGCAGCCAAGAGGCTTCTAGGGGGGAGCTGTTTTTT. Its protein product is CASSQEASRGELFF.

In its sample, this clonotype was seen many times. CDR3 sequence reads: CATAYNEQFF. The CDR3 nucleotides read TGTGCCACTGCATACAATGAGCAGTTCTTC. The V gene is TRBV28, the J gene TRBJ2-1; D gene ambiguous. Trimming removed 10 bases at V and 4 bases at J, with 5 bases between. Germline V lookup: CDR1 MDHEN, CDR2 SYDVKM. This CDR3 has 10 amino acids.

This clonotype was recorded at least ten times. The chain uses TRBV27 and TRBJ2-5; D perhaps matches TRBD2 (5 bases). Trimming cost V 5 bases and J 7 bases, with 11 bases left between them. The germline gives CDR1 MNHEY, CDR2 SMNVEV (reference sequence). CDR3 size: 12 residues. CDR3 loop: CASSPYEGTQYF. The CDR3 DNA sequence: TGTGCCAGCAGTCCATACGAGGGGACCCAGTACTTC.

The chain has TRBV15 and TRBJ2-5, with D perhaps matching TRBD2 (5 bases). The CDR3 spans 16 residues. In germline, CDR1 is LNHNV, CDR2 YYDKDF (reference sequence). V was trimmed by 0 bases and J by 7 bases, leaving 18 bases between them. This chain's CDR3 is CATSREPLGKRVTQYF. In nucleotides, the CDR3 is TGTGCCACCAGCAGAGAACCCCTGGGGAAGAGGGTGACCCAGTACTTC.

This clonotype showed up many times. The rearrangement joins TRBV18 to TRBJ1-6, with 8 nucleotides matching TRBD1. The CDR3 is 14 amino acids. Looked up from germline, CDR1 is KGHSH and CDR2 is LQKENI. V shed 6 bases, J shed 7 bases, and the junction held 5 bases outside the gene matches. The CDR3 spells CASSLDRENSPLHF. CDR3 DNA sequence: TGTGCCAGCTCCCTGGACAGGGAGAATTCACCCCTCCACTTT.

This clonotype was counted many times. V is TRBV7-2 and J is TRBJ1-6, with a possible D match to TRBD1 (5 bases). V lost 5 bases to trimming and J lost 7 bases, with 9 bases between them. CDR1 is SGHTA and CDR2 is FQGNSA in the germline V gene. CDR3 size: 13 residues. The CDR3 nucleotides are TGTGCCAGCAGCCAACAGGTCAATTCACCCCTCCACTTT. This gives the protein CASSQQVNSPLHF. Full variable domain (rest looked up from reference TRBV7-2 and TRBJ1-6): GAGVSQSPSNKVTEKGKDVELRCDPISGHTALYWYRQSLGQGLEFLIYFQGNSAPDKSGLPSDRFSAERTGGSVSTLTIQRTQQEDSAVYLCASSQQVNSPLHFGNGTRLTVT.

V usage is TRBV5-1 and J usage is TRBJ2-1; D remains ambiguous. The germline V and J ends were trimmed by 4 bases and 7 bases, with 15 bases remaining between them. This CDR3 region has 14 residues. Per germline, CDR1 SGHRS and CDR2 YFSETQ. This CDR3 reads CASSMDRWGNEQFF. The CDR3 region has the DNA TGCGCCAGCAGCATGGACCGATGGGGAAATGAGCAGTTCTTC.

The chain employs TRBV6-2 or TRBV6-3 and TRBJ2-2; 7 bases agree with TRBD1. The V segment lost 7 bases and the J segment 6 bases; nucleotides outside the gene matches: 2. This CDR3 contains 12 residues. The V gene's germline CDR1 is MNHEY and CDR2 SVGEGT. The CDR3 here is CASTGGSGELFF. Written as DNA, the CDR3 is TGTGCCAGCACAGGGGGTTCCGGGGAGCTGTTTTTT.

Many counts were recorded for this clonotype. The chain has TRBV7-7 and TRBJ2-3; D perhaps matches TRBD1 (6 bases). The CDR3 contains 14 residues. The germline gives CDR1 SSHAT, CDR2 FNYEAQ (reference sequence). Trimming shortened V by 3 bases and J by 6 bases, and 13 bases separated the two germline ends. The chain's CDR3 is CASSLGGGEDTQYF. In nucleotides, the CDR3 is TGTGCCAGCAGCTTGGGTGGGGGCGAGGATACGCAGTATTTT. The entire variable domain, with the rest obtained from reference TRBV7-7 and TRBJ2-3, is as follows: GAGVSQSPRYKVTKRGQDVTLRCDPISSHATLYWYQQALGQGPEFLTYFNYEAQPDKSGLPSDRFSAERPEGSISTLTIQRTEQRDSAMYRCASSLGGGEDTQYFGPGTRLTVL.

The chain links TRBV11-2 to TRBJ2-1; the D gene is possibly TRBD2 (5 bases). Per the germline V gene, CDR1 is SGHAT and CDR2 is FQNNGV. Trimming took 5 bases from V and 4 from J, leaving 18 bases between them. The CDR3 runs to 16 residues. The CDR3 region has the DNA TGTGCCAGCAGCCCGCTCGAGCGGTGGGGTTACAATGAGCAGTTCTTC. The encoded protein is CASSPLERWGYNEQFF. The variable domain in full, with the rest retrieved from reference TRBV11-2 and TRBJ2-1, is EAGVAQSPRYKIIEKRQSVAFWCNPISGHATLYWYQQILGQGPKLLIQFQNNGVVDDSQLPKDRFSAERLKGVDSTLKIQPAKLEDSAVYLCASSPLERWGYNEQFFGPGTRLTVL.

This clonotype was detected only a few times. The chain joins TRBV19 to TRBJ2-1; D is perhaps TRBD2 (5 bases). From germline, CDR1 is LNHDA and CDR2 SQIVND (reference sequence). There are 17 residues in the CDR3. Trimming stripped 0 bases from V and 0 bases from J, with 12 bases between. CDR3 in DNA: TGTGCCAGTAGTATAGACTTGCTAGGGAGCTCCTACAATGAGCAGTTCTTC. Translated: CASSIDLLGSSYNEQFF. Variable domain in full (rest from reference TRBV19 and TRBJ2-1): DGGITQSPKYLFRKEGQNVTLSCEQNLNHDAMYWYRQDPGQGLRLIYYSQIVNDFQKGDIAEGYSVSREKKESFPLTVTSAQKNPTAFYLCASSIDLLGSSYNEQFFGPGTRLTVL.

In its sample, this clonotype was seen a few times. The chain is built from TRBV4-2 and TRBJ2-1; TRBD1 aligns across 7 bases. CDR3 length equals 14 residues. CDR1 LGHNA and CDR2 YNFKEQ come from the germline V gene. V shed 3 bases and J 8 bases; nucleotides not matched to a gene: 7. The CDR3 nucleotides are TGTGCCAGCAGCCAGGGGAAGGGGGCTGATGAGCAGTTCTTC. It yields the protein CASSQGKGADEQFF.

This clonotype was seen many times. V gene TRBV27 combines with J gene TRBJ2-7, with a weak D call TRBD1 (6 bases). The CDR3 is 14 residues long. Germline lookup yields CDR1 MNHEY and CDR2 SMNVEV (reference sequence). V gave up 3 bases and J gave up 2 bases, with 11 bases separating them. The CDR3 DNA is TGTGCCAGCAGTTTTGGGGGACAAACCTACGAGCAGTACTTC. Translated: CASSFGGQTYEQYF.

The chain carries TRBV7-9 and TRBJ1-4, with D possibly TRBD1 on 6 matching bases. There are 16 residues in the CDR3. Trimming stripped 3 bases from V and 4 bases from J, with 15 bases between. Germline CDR1 and CDR2: SEHNR and FQNEAQ (reference sequence). CDR3 sequence (DNA): TGTGCCAGCAGCTTCCGGGGGGGGGCCAGTAATGAAAAACTGTTTTTT. This gives the protein CASSFRGGASNEKLFF.

The V gene is TRBV3-1, the J gene TRBJ1-5; 9 bases fit TRBD1. The trim removed 7 bases at V and 4 bases at J, leaving 5 bases unmatched. Germline assignment: CDR1 LGHDT and CDR2 YNNKEL (reference sequence). This CDR3 is 14 amino acids long. For the CDR3, the DNA is TGTGCCAGCACAGCGGGACAGGGAAATCAGCCCCAGCATTTT. Protein: CASTAGQGNQPQHF.

This clonotype was found many times. The rearrangement joins TRBV28 to TRBJ2-7; 11 bases map to TRBD2. Germline lookup yields CDR1 MDHEN and CDR2 SYDVKM. V was pared by 2 bases and J by 3 bases, with 6 bases of the junction left unmatched. This CDR3 comprises 16 residues. CDR3 protein: CASSLQILAGDYEQYF. Written as DNA, the CDR3 is TGTGCCAGCAGTTTACAAATACTAGCGGGAGACTACGAGCAGTACTTC.

This clonotype came up many times. DNA of the CDR3: TGCAGTGCTACCCGACAGGGTAAATTCACAGATACGCAGTATTTT. Its protein is CSATRQGKFTDTQYF. The genes are TRBV20-1 and TRBJ2-3; 7 nucleotides agree with TRBD1. This CDR3 is 15 amino acids long. The germline gives CDR1 DFQATT, CDR2 SNEGSKA (reference sequence). V shed 4 bases and J 2 bases; nucleotides not matched to a gene: 9.

This clonotype appeared many times. V usage is TRBV28 and J usage is TRBJ1-6, with TRBD1 matching over 7 bases. J gave up 6 bases and V 3 bases, and 5 bases lay outside the gene matches. This CDR3 is 15 amino acids long. Germline CDR1 is MDHEN and CDR2 is SYDVKM. CDR3 bases: TGTGCCAGCAGTTTTGTAGGGGGCATTAATTCACCCCTCCACTTT. As protein: CASSFVGGINSPLHF. The whole variable domain, filled in from reference TRBV28 and TRBJ1-6, reads DVKVTQSSRYLVKRTGEKVFLECVQDMDHENMFWYRQDPGLGLRLIYFSYDVKMKEKGDIPEGYSVSREKKERFSLILESASTNQTSMYLCASSFVGGINSPLHFGNGTRLTVT.

J is TRBJ2-7 and V is TRBV15; 8 bases map to TRBD2. V lost 1 base, J lost 5 bases, and 10 bases stayed unmatched. The CDR3 contains 16 residues. Germline CDR1 LNHNV, CDR2 YYDKDF (reference sequence). The CDR3 spells CATSRGSIRGGDEQYF. The CDR3 DNA sequence: TGTGCCACCAGCAGAGGAAGTATTCGGGGGGGAGACGAGCAGTACTTC.